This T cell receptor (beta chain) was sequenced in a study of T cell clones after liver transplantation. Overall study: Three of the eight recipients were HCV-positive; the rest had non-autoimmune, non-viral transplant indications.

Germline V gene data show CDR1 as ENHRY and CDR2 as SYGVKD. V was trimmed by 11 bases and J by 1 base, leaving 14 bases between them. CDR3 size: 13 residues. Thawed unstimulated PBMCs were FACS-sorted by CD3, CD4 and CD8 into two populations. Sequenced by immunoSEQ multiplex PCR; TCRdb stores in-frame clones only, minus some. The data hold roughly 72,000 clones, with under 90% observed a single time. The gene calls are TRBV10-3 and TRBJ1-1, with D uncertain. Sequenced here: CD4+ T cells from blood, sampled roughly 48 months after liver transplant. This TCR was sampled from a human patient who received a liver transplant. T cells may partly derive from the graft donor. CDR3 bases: TGTGCCGCACACGAGGAACCGAACACTGAAGCTTTCTTT. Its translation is CAAHEEPNTEAFF.